These T cell receptor beta chains were read from a single sample in a study of blood T cell repertoires in COVID-19. Libraries were prepared by immunoSEQ multiplex PCR; TCRdb keeps only in-frame clonotypes and omits some of them. The sample lists about 80,000 clones; roughly 80% were seen once. What was sequenced was peripheral blood. These receptors were taken from a woman in her seventies with acute or convalescent COVID-19. Each CDR3 is given with its conserved first and last residue. The D gene is left open where the match is weak. Some rows mark clone size as missing; the rest say once, few, many or name a class of expanded clone.

few	-	TRBJ1-2	TRBV10-1	CATLPPRGGINYGYTF	TGCGCCACCCTACCGCCTCGGGGGGGGATTAACTATGGCTACACCTTC
few	-	TRBJ1-5	TRBV29-1	CSVGLSGNSNQPQHF	TGCAGCGTCGGACTTTCTGGTAATAGCAATCAGCCCCAGCATTTT
-	TRBD2	TRBJ2-1	TRBV29-1	CSVWGLAGGVNEQFF	TGCAGCGTCTGGGGACTAGCGGGAGGGGTAAATGAGCAGTTCTTC
-	TRBD2	TRBJ2-7	TRBV7-9	CASTPSGTRASYEQYF	TGTGCCAGCACCCCCAGCGGGACTAGGGCCTCCTACGAGCAGTACTTC
few	TRBD1	TRBJ1-1	TRBV2	CASRVGQGLAFF	TGTGCCAGCAGAGTAGGACAGGGGTTGGCTTTCTTT
few	-	TRBJ1-6	TRBV7-8	CASSFAKNSPLHF	TGTGCCAGCAGCTTTGCGAAAAATTCACCCCTCCACTTT
-	-	TRBJ1-2	TRBV3-1/TRBV3-2	CASSQAMDGRGRDGYTF	TGTGCCAGCAGCCAAGCTATGGATGGACGCGGGAGAGATGGCTACACCTTC
-	TRBD1	TRBJ2-7	TRBV24-1	CATSDLSGQGYYEQYF	TGTGCCACCAGTGATTTGAGCGGACAGGGGTACTACGAGCAGTACTTC
-	-	TRBJ1-2	TRBV19	CASSIKWEAFYGYTF	TGTGCCAGTAGTATAAAGTGGGAGGCCTTCTATGGCTACACCTTC
-	TRBD1	TRBJ2-3	TRBV5-6	CASSQQITGATDTQYF	TGTGCCAGCAGCCAGCAGATCACAGGGGCCACAGATACGCAGTATTTT
few	-	TRBJ2-3	TRBV5-1	CASSLQGQPELAIKDF	TGCGCCAGCAGCTTACAGGGCCAACCCGAACTAGCGATCAAAGATTTT
-	TRBD1	TRBJ1-5	TRBV6-6	CASSHHRGAGNQPQHF	TGTGCCAGCAGTCACCACAGGGGGGCAGGCAATCAGCCCCAGCATTTT
-	TRBD2	TRBJ2-2	TRBV27	CASHGLSGRAGELFF	TGTGCCAGCCATGGACTAAGCGGGAGGGCCGGGGAGCTGTTTTTT
-	TRBD1	TRBJ1-2	TRBV19	CASRDRLLYGYTF	TGTGCCAGTCGGGACAGGCTGCTTTATGGCTACACCTTC
once	TRBD2	TRBJ2-1	TRBV7-2	CASSSSGRADGQFF	TGTGCCAGCAGCTCTAGCGGGAGGGCCGATGGGCAGTTCTTC
-	TRBD2	TRBJ2-1	TRBV20-1	CSASRSSGSYEQFF	TGCAGTGCTAGTAGGTCTAGCGGGTCCTATGAGCAGTTCTTC
few	TRBD1	TRBJ2-4	TRBV19	CASTDTGVLAKNIQYF	TGTGCCAGTACCGACACAGGGGTACTAGCCAAAAACATTCAGTACTTC
-	-	TRBJ2-3	TRBV29-1	CSGGDLGSTDTQYF	TGCAGCGGGGGGGACTTGGGGTCCACAGATACGCAGTATTTT
-	-	TRBJ1-5	TRBV5-1	CASSFGTANQPQHF	TGCGCCAGCAGCTTTGGAACAGCTAATCAGCCCCAGCATTTT
-	TRBD1	TRBJ1-2	TRBV5-1	CASSFWRQGISENYGYTF	TGCGCCAGCAGCTTTTGGAGACAGGGAATAAGCGAAAACTATGGCTACACCTTC
-	-	TRBJ2-3	TRBV13	CASSLGLEGHVTDTQYF	TGTGCCAGCAGCTTAGGCTTGGAGGGGCATGTCACAGATACGCAGTATTTT
-	-	TRBJ1-1	TRBV18	CASSPYPRGGTEAFF	TGTGCCAGCTCACCATACCCCCGGGGAGGCACTGAAGCTTTCTTT
once	-	TRBJ1-2	TRBV30	CAWSPGNERGYTF	TGTGCCTGGAGCCCGGGGAACGAACGCGGCTACACCTTC
-	-	TRBJ2-1	TRBV2	CASVWPGQLNNEQFF	TGTGCCAGCGTTTGGCCGGGACAATTAAACAATGAGCAGTTCTTC
-	-	TRBJ2-7	TRBV7-9	CASSWDMREQYF	TGTGCCAGCAGCTGGGACATGAGGGAGCAGTACTTC
-	TRBD2	TRBJ2-7	TRBV10-1	CASSEDSGAYEQYF	TGCGCCAGCAGTGAAGACAGCGGGGCCTACGAGCAGTACTTC
-	-	TRBJ2-4	TRBV15	CATSTVQPNIQYF	TGTGCCACCAGCACCGTACAGCCAAACATTCAGTACTTC
-	TRBD2	TRBJ2-1	TRBV7-3	CASSLGTSDEQFF	TGTGCCAGCAGCCTAGGGACTAGCGATGAGCAGTTCTTC
-	TRBD1	TRBJ2-1	TRBV7-3	CASSPRDRKNEQFF	TGTGCCAGCAGCCCCCGGGACAGGAAGAATGAGCAGTTCTTC
-	TRBD2	TRBJ2-7	TRBV2	CASRRGRTRGGYEQYF	TGTGCCAGCAGACGGGGTAGGACTAGAGGAGGCTACGAGCAGTACTTC
-	TRBD1	TRBJ1-6	TRBV30	CAWRGTGRGSPLHF	TGTGCCTGGAGGGGGACAGGTCGGGGTTCACCCCTCCACTTT
-	TRBD2	TRBJ2-2	TRBV5-1	CASSLLPLAANTGELFF	TGCGCCAGCAGCTTGTTGCCACTAGCGGCCAACACCGGGGAGCTGTTTTTT
-	-	TRBJ1-4	TRBV30	CACSGALNEKLFF	TGTGCCTGTTCAGGGGCCCTAAATGAAAAACTGTTTTTT
-	-	TRBJ2-2	TRBV18	CASSSTVRITGELFF	TGTGCCAGCTCGTCGACAGTGCGAATCACCGGGGAGCTGTTTTTT
few	TRBD2	TRBJ2-7	TRBV18	CASSAGGNYEQYF	TGTGCCAGCTCGGCGGGAGGGAACTACGAGCAGTACTTC
-	TRBD2	TRBJ2-3	TRBV19	CASSLPLGTSRDTQYF	TGTGCCAGTAGTCTCCCTCTCGGGACTAGCAGAGATACGCAGTATTTT
-	-	TRBJ2-3	TRBV19	CASRTQSRTDTQYF	TGTGCCAGTAGGACACAGTCACGGACAGATACGCAGTATTTT
-	TRBD2	TRBJ2-5	TRBV29-1	CSVLRLAAVQETQYF	TGCAGCGTTCTAAGACTAGCGGCAGTTCAAGAGACCCAGTACTTC
few	-	TRBJ1-4	TRBV14	CASSQAWGGHLFF	TGTGCCAGCAGCCAAGCTTGGGGGGGGCACCTGTTTTTT
few	TRBD1	TRBJ1-5	TRBV19	CASGDREKAQHF	TGTGCCAGTGGAGACAGGGAGAAGGCCCAGCATTTT
-	-	TRBJ1-2	TRBV29-1	CSARPRQSGAGGYTF	TGCAGCGCCAGACCCCGACAGAGTGGGGCGGGAGGCTACACCTTC
-	-	TRBJ1-3	TRBV20-1	CSASPDTASSGNTIYF	TGCAGTGCTAGTCCTGACACAGCCAGCTCTGGAAACACCATATATTTT
-	-	TRBJ1-4	TRBV15	CATSRRRAGTTNEKLFF	TGTGCCACCAGCAGACGCAGAGCGGGAACAACTAATGAAAAACTGTTTTTT
-	TRBD2	TRBJ2-2	TRBV7-2	CASSLSGILNTGELFF	TGTGCCAGCAGCCTTAGCGGGATACTGAACACCGGGGAGCTGTTTTTT
-	TRBD1	TRBJ1-6	TRBV4-1	CASSQEGSGGSYNSPLHF	TGCGCCAGCAGCCAAGAAGGGTCAGGGGGCTCCTATAATTCACCCCTCCACTTT
-	-	TRBJ1-5	TRBV19	CASSPQKGDQPQHF	TGTGCCAGTAGTCCGCAAAAAGGGGATCAGCCCCAGCATTTT
-	-	TRBJ1-2	TRBV30	CAWSGTGNHNYGYTF	TGTGCCTGGAGTGGGACGGGAAACCATAACTATGGCTACACCTTC
-	-	TRBJ1-1	TRBV30	CAWSNGQLNTEAFF	TGTGCCTGGAGCAACGGACAGTTGAACACTGAAGCTTTCTTT
-	TRBD1	TRBJ2-3	TRBV25-1	CASSAVDRVGTDTQYF	TGTGCCAGCAGTGCCGTGGACAGGGTTGGCACAGATACGCAGTATTTT